One and the same sample provided the 24 T cell receptor beta chains below, sequenced in a study of OX40 agonist ivuxolimab in advanced cancers. Generated by immunoSEQ multiplex PCR, the TCRdb table keeps only in-frame clones and is missing some. Of 80,000 or so clones in the sample, over 85% were seen once. Sequenced here: CD4+ or CD8+ T cells sorted from blood, sampled in a trial of the OX40 agonist ivuxolimab. The receptors stem from an adult with an advanced solid tumor such as melanoma, head and neck, liver or kidney cancer.

The chain recombines TRBV11-1 with TRBJ2-3, with 10 bases lining up with TRBD2. This CDR3 is 13 amino acids long. CDR1 and CDR2 (germline): SGHAT, FQDESV (reference sequence). The trim removed 5 bases at V and 8 bases at J, leaving 4 bases unmatched. CDR3 in amino acids: CASSRTSGSTQYF. The CDR3 DNA reads as TGTGCCAGCAGCCGGACTAGCGGAAGTACGCAGTATTTT. Looking up the rest from reference TRBV11-1 and TRBJ2-3 gives the full variable domain: EAEVAQSPRYKITEKSQAVAFWCDPISGHATLYWYRQILGQGPELLVQFQDESVVDDSQLPKDRFSAERLKGVDSTLKIQPAELGDSAMYLCASSRTSGSTQYFGPGTRLTVL.

This chain joins TRBV6-6 and TRBJ2-5, with D perhaps matching TRBD2 (5 bases). CDR1 MNHNY and CDR2 SVGAGI come from the germline V gene (reference sequence). The CDR3 sequence is 11 residues long. Trimming took 5 bases from V and 9 from J, leaving 10 bases between them. CDR3 nucleotides: TGTGCCAGCAGTCCCGGGGTAGCCCAGTACTTC. Translated: CASSPGVAQYF.

The rearrangement joins TRBV30 to TRBJ2-3; a weak D match, TRBD2 (6 bases). Trimming removed 4 bases at V and 2 bases at J, with 10 bases between. Germline assignment: CDR1 GTSNPN and CDR2 SVGIG (reference sequence). The CDR3 consists of 13 residues. CDR3 in amino acids: CAWNQGLTDTQYF. The CDR3 DNA reads TGTGCCTGGAACCAGGGACTCACAGATACGCAGTATTTT.

The rearrangement links TRBV19 to TRBJ2-7; 7 bases fit TRBD1. Germline V gene sequence: CDR1 LNHDA, CDR2 SQIVND (reference sequence). The CDR3 is made up of 14 amino acids. Losses at the gene ends were 8 bases for V and 2 bases for J; bases not matched to a gene: 9. This CDR3 is CASGRGDRAYEQYF. The CDR3 coding sequence is TGTGCCAGTGGTCGGGGAGACAGGGCCTACGAGCAGTACTTC.

The chain combines TRBV19 with TRBJ1-1; D is possibly TRBD1 (6 bases). Germline assignment: CDR1 LNHDA and CDR2 SQIVND (reference sequence). This CDR3 is built from 15 residues. The ends were cut back, 7 bases at V and 3 bases at J, with 18 bases in the middle. The CDR3: CASTGWGAIDTEAFF. The CDR3 DNA is TGTGCCAGTACTGGGTGGGGGGCGATCGACACTGAAGCTTTCTTT.

J is TRBJ1-2 and V is TRBV6-1; D is unresolved. The CDR3 runs to 14 residues. The germline CDR1 and CDR2 sequences are MNHNS and SASEGT. The V end lost 1 base, the J end lost 4 bases, and 10 bases lay between the germline ends. CDR3 protein: CASSEGPVVYGYTF. The CDR3 DNA reads as TGTGCCAGCAGTGAAGGTCCGGTTGTCTATGGCTACACCTTC.

Comment on this clone: The same CDR3 can be traced to other DNA sequences in this sample. V usage is TRBV6-1 and J usage is TRBJ2-7; no reliable D call. Germline lookup yields CDR1 MNHNS and CDR2 SASEGT. The CDR3 sequence is 11 residues long. The V and J ends lost 4 bases and 5 bases respectively, with 6 bases between them. CDR3 amino acids: CASSAYNEQYF. CDR3 nucleotide sequence: TGTGCCAGCAGTGCATACAACGAGCAGTACTTC.

This clone was picked up a small number of times. The chain employs TRBV5-1 and TRBJ1-6; D is perhaps TRBD1 (5 bases). The V and J ends lost 10 bases and 0 bases respectively, with 14 bases between them. The germline V gene encodes CDR1 SGHRS and CDR2 YFSETQ. This CDR3 has 15 residues. The CDR3 protein is CASAEGSSYNSPLHF. CDR3 coding DNA: TGCGCCTCGGCGGAGGGGAGCTCCTATAATTCACCCCTCCACTTT.

This clone turned up a few times. CDR3 coding DNA: TGTGCCAGCATGAAACAGGGGAAGGTTCAGCCCCAGCATTTT. As protein: CASMKQGKVQPQHF. This chain connects TRBV6-1 to TRBJ1-5; 7 nucleotides line up with TRBD1. CDR3 length equals 14 residues. From germline, CDR1 is MNHNS and CDR2 SASEGT. Trimming removed 7 bases from V and 6 bases from J; junction bases left unmatched: 9.

The chain links TRBV30 to TRBJ2-1; 7 nucleotides line up with TRBD2. Germline V CDR1 and CDR2: GTSNPN, SVGIG (reference sequence). V lost 3 bases to trimming and J lost 3 bases; unmatched junction nucleotides: 8. The CDR3 is 15 amino acids. CDR3 bases: TGTGCCTGGAGGGGGCGAGGGAGGGACTACAATGAGCAGTTCTTC. Translated, it gives CAWRGRGRDYNEQFF.

The chain is built from TRBV4-1 and TRBJ1-5; 9 bases agree with TRBD1. The CDR3 has 16 residues. The ends lost 0 bases at V and 6 bases at J; junction bases unmatched: 6. Per the germline V gene, CDR1 is MGHRA and CDR2 is YSYEKL. In DNA, the CDR3 is TGCGCCAGCAGCCAAGATGGAAACAGGGGGCGTCAGCCCCAGCATTTT. It codes for CASSQDGNRGRQPQHF.

This chain joins TRBV7-2 and TRBJ2-7; D is undetermined. Germline-derived CDR1 and CDR2 are SGHTA and FQGNSA. V was clipped by 6 bases and J by 0 bases, with 15 bases between them. This CDR3 has 15 residues. CDR3: CASRRGPTGSYEQYF. The CDR3 DNA is TGTGCCAGCAGACGTGGACCTACCGGCTCCTACGAGCAGTACTTC.

The chain recombines TRBV2 with TRBJ2-2; D possibly corresponds to TRBD2 (6 bases). V was shortened by 1 base and J by 0 bases, with 6 bases between the two germline ends. CDR1 is SNHLY, CDR2 FYNNEI, per germline. This CDR3 comprises 15 residues. This chain's CDR3 is CASSEGLANTGELFF. DNA of the CDR3: TGTGCCAGCAGTGAAGGACTAGCGAACACCGGGGAGCTGTTTTTT.

The V gene is TRBV7-8, the J gene TRBJ1-1; D call uncertain. CDR1 and CDR2 (germline): SGHVS, FQNEAQ. V was trimmed by 5 bases and J by 0 bases, leaving 7 bases between them. This CDR3 is 13 amino acids long. The CDR3 is CASSAQMNTEAFF. The CDR3, as DNA: TGTGCCAGCAGCGCCCAGATGAACACTGAAGCTTTCTTT.

This clone was detected only once. The chain carries TRBV9 and TRBJ2-3, with 7 nucleotides matching TRBD1. CDR1 SGDLS and CDR2 YYNGEE come from the germline V gene. CDR3 length equals 16 residues. Trimming cost V 2 bases and J 2 bases; bases outside gene matches: 8. CDR3 sequence (DNA): TGTGCCAGCAGCGTTCTCGGGACAGCCAACACAGATACGCAGTATTTT. This gives the protein CASSVLGTANTDTQYF.

This clone was picked up one time. The chain joins TRBV13 to TRBJ2-3, with TRBD2 matching over 10 bases. The CDR3 runs to 15 residues. V was clipped by 5 bases and J by 1 base; unmatched bases: 3. The V gene's germline CDR1 is PRHDT and CDR2 FYEKMQ (reference sequence). CDR3 in amino acids: CASSQTSGGTDTQYF. The CDR3 nucleotides are TGTGCCAGCAGCCAAACTAGCGGGGGCACAGATACGCAGTATTTT.

This clone appeared once. This rearrangement joins TRBV2 to TRBJ2-5, with 7 bases identical to TRBD2. Germline CDR1 reads SNHLY; CDR2 reads FYNNEI. The CDR3 spans 15 residues. Unmatched junction bases numbered 3, after V lost 0 bases and J lost 2 bases. The CDR3 sequence is CASSEAGGGQETQYF. The CDR3 DNA follows: TGTGCCAGCAGTGAAGCGGGGGGGGGACAAGAGACCCAGTACTTC. Filled out from reference TRBV2 and TRBJ2-5, the complete variable domain reads EPEVTQTPSHQVTQMGQEVILRCVPISNHLYFYWYRQILGQKVEFLVSFYNNEISEKSEIFDDQFSVERPDGSNFTLKIRSTKLEDSAMYFCASSEAGGGQETQYFGPGTRLLVL.

The CDR3 loop reads CASSELLGGGYTF. The CDR3 DNA follows: TGTGCCAGCAGTGAGTTGCTAGGTGGTGGCTACACCTTC. The chain couples TRBV6-1 to TRBJ1-2, with no clear D. Germline V gives CDR1 MNHNS, CDR2 SASEGT. This CDR3 region has 13 residues. Trimming pared 3 bases from V and 7 bases from J, leaving 12 bases between.

This chain uses TRBV5-1 with TRBJ1-1, with D hard to call. This CDR3 has 13 amino acids. The V gene lost 2 bases and the J gene lost 0 bases, with 5 bases spanning the gap. Germline-derived CDR1 and CDR2 are SGHRS and YFSETQ. CDR3 protein: CASSFNLNTEAFF. For the CDR3, the DNA is TGCGCCAGCAGCTTTAATTTGAACACTGAAGCTTTCTTT.

As for this clone: Other DNA variants within this sample encode the same CDR3. The V gene is TRBV5-1, the J gene TRBJ2-7; D not certain. The CDR3 runs 12 residues. CDR1 and CDR2 from the germline V gene are SGHRS and YFSETQ. V dropped 0 bases and J dropped 6 bases, with 7 bases sitting between them. Here the CDR3 DNA reads TGCGCCAGCAGCTTGGCCGTGGGCGAGCAGTACTTC. It specifies CASSLAVGEQYF.

The J gene is TRBJ1-2, the V gene TRBV6-1, with D maybe TRBD1 (6 bases). In germline, CDR1 is MNHNS, CDR2 SASEGT. Trimming pared 10 bases from V and 7 bases from J, leaving 19 bases between. The CDR3 is 13 amino acids. The CDR3 DNA reads TGTGCCATCCGTGACAGGACAACCACTGGCTACACCTTC. It specifies CAIRDRTTTGYTF.

The count of this clone is one. In DNA, the CDR3 is TGTGCTATATCAAAGGAGGTGAACACTGAAGCTTTCTTT. It encodes CAISKEVNTEAFF. This chain connects TRBV12-5 to TRBJ1-1; no definite D call. The germline gives CDR1 LGHNT, CDR2 FRNRAP. V was shortened by 10 bases and J by 0 bases, with 12 bases between the two germline ends. CDR3 length: 13 residues.

This chain links TRBV2 with TRBJ2-7, with 7 nucleotides matching TRBD2. This CDR3 contains 14 residues. Trimming at V came to 2 bases and at J to 3 bases, leaving 4 bases not matched to a gene. Looked up from germline, CDR1 is SNHLY and CDR2 is FYNNEI. In nucleotides, the CDR3 is TGTGCCAGCAGTGAAAGTGGGAGGGGCTACGAGCAGTACTTC. Amino acid sequence: CASSESGRGYEQYF.

The CDR3: CATSTGHPNEKLFF. The CDR3 DNA follows: TGCGCCACTTCAACAGGGCACCCTAATGAAAAACTGTTTTTT. This chain links TRBV5-1 with TRBJ1-4; tentatively, D is TRBD1 (6 bases). V gave up 9 bases and J gave up 3 bases, with 15 bases separating them. The CDR3 loop spans 14 amino acids. CDR1 and CDR2 from the germline V gene are SGHRS and YFSETQ.